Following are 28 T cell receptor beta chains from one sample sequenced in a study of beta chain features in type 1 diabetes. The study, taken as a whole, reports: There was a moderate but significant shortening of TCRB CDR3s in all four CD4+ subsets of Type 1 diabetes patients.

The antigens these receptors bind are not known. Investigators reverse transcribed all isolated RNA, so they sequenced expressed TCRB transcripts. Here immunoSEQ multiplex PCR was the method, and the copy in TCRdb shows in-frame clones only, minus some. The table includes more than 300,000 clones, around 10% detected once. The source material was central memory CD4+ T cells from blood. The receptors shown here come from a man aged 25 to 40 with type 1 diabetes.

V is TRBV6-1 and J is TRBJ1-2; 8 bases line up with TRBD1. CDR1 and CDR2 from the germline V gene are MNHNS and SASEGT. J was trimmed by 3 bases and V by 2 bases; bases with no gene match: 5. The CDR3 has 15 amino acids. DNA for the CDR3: TGTGCCAGCAGTGAACAGGGGGCGTTTTACTATGGCTACACCTTC. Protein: CASSEQGAFYYGYTF.

The CDR3 DNA reads as TGTGCCAGCAGTGAATGGGTTCGGCGGGAGATCGTGGGTGCCGGGGAGCTGTTTTTT. Translated: CASSEWVRREIVGAGELFF. The V and J genes are TRBV6-1 and TRBJ2-2, with 7 positions matching TRBD2. With 2 bases clipped from V and 6 bases from J, the junction kept 18 bases outside the gene matches. Germline loops: CDR1 MNHNS, CDR2 SASEGT. This CDR3 is built from 19 residues.

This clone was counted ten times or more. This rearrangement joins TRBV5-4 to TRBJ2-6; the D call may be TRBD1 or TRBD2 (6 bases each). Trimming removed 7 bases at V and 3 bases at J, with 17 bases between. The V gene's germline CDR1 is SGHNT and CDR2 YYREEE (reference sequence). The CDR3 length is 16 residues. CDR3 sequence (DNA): TGTGCCAGCTTCTTGGGGGGCTATGGTGGGGCCAACGTCCTGACTTTC. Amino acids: CASFLGGYGGANVLTF. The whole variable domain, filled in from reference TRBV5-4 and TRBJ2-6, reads ETGVTQSPTHLIKTRGQQVTLRCSSQSGHNTVSWYQQALGQGPQFIFQYYREEENGRGNFPPRFSGLQFPNYSSELNVNALELDDSALYLCASFLGGYGGANVLTFGAGSRLTVL.

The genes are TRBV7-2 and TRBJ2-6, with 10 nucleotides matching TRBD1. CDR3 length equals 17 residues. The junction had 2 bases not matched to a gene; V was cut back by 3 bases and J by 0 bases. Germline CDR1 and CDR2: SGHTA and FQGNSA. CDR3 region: CASSFGTGVSGANVLTF. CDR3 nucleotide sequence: TGTGCCAGCAGCTTTGGGACAGGGGTCTCTGGGGCCAACGTCCTGACTTTC.

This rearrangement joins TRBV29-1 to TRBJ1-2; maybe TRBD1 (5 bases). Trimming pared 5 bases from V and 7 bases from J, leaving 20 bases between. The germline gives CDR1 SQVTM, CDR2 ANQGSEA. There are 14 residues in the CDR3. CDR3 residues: CSVRVRATQGGYTF. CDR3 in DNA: TGCAGCGTTCGGGTGAGGGCAACTCAGGGTGGCTACACCTTC.

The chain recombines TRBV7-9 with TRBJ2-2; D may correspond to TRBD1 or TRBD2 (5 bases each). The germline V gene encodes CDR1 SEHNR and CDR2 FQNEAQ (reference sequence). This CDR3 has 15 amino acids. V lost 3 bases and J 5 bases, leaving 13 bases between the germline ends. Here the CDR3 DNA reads TGTGCCAGCAGCTTGGGGGACGTAGGGACCGGGGAGCTGTTTTTT. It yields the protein CASSLGDVGTGELFF.

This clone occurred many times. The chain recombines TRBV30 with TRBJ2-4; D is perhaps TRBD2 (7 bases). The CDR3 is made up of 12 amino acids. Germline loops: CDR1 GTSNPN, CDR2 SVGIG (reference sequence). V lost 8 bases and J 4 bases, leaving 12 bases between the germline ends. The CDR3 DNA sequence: TGTGCCCCTAAGGGGGGGAAAAACATTCAGTACTTC. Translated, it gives CAPKGGKNIQYF.

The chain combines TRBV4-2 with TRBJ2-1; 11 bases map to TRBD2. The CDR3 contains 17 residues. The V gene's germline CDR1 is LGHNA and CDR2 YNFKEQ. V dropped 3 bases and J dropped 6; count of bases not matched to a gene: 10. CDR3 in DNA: TGTGCCAGCAGCCATCCGTCCCTAGCGGGAGGCCTCAATGAGCAGTTCTTC. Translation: CASSHPSLAGGLNEQFF.

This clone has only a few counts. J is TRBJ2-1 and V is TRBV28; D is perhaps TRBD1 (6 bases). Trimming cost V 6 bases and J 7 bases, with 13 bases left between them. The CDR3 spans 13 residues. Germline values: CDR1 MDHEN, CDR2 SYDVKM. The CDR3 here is CASRGQLRNEQFF. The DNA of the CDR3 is TGTGCCAGCAGAGGACAGCTAAGGAATGAGCAGTTCTTC. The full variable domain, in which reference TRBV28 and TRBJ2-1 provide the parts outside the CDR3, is DVKVTQSSRYLVKRTGEKVFLECVQDMDHENMFWYRQDPGLGLRLIYFSYDVKMKEKGDIPEGYSVSREKKERFSLILESASTNQTSMYLCASRGQLRNEQFFGPGTRLTVL.

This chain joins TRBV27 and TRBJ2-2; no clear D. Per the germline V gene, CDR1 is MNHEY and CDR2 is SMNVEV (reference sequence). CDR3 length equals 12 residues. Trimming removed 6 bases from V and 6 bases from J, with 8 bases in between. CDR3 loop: CASRHRAGELFF. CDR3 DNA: TGTGCCAGCAGGCATAGGGCCGGGGAGCTGTTTTTT.

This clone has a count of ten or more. The CDR3 spells CAISDPTYEETQYF. The CDR3 nucleotides are TGTGCCATCAGTGACCCGACATACGAAGAGACCCAGTACTTC. The V gene is TRBV10-3, the J gene TRBJ2-5, with D unclear. CDR3 length equals 14 residues. Germline values: CDR1 ENHRY, CDR2 SYGVKD. V was pared by 3 bases and J by 3 bases, with 11 bases between.

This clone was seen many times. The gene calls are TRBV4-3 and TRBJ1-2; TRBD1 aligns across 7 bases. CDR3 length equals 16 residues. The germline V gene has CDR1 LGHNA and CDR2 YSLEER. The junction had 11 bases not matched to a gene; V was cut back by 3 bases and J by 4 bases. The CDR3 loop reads CASSHQSTGLGYGYTF. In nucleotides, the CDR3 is TGCGCCAGCAGCCACCAGTCGACAGGGTTGGGCTATGGCTACACCTTC.

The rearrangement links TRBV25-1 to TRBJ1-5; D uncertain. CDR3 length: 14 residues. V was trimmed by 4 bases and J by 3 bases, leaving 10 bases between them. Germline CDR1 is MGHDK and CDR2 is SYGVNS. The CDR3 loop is CASSGREFNQPQHF. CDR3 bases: TGTGCCAGCAGTGGCCGGGAGTTCAATCAGCCCCAGCATTTT.

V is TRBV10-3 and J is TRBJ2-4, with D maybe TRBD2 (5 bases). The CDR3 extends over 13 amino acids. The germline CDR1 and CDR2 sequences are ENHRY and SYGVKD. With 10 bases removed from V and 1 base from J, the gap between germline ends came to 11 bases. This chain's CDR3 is CASSRGAKNIQYF. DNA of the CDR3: TGTGCCAGCAGCCGGGGTGCCAAAAACATTCAGTACTTC.

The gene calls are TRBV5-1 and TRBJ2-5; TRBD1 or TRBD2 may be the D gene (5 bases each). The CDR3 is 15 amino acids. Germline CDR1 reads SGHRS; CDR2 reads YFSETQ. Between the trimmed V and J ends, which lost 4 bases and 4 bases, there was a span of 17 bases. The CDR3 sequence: CASSTTPGPAETQYF. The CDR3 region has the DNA TGCGCCAGCAGCACGACCCCGGGGCCGGCAGAGACCCAGTACTTC.

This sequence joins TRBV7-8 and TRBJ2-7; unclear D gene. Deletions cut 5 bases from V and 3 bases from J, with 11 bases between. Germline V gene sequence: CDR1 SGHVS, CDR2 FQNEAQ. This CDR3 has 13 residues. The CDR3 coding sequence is TGTGCCAGCAGCCGAGAACTGGACTACGAGCAGTACTTC. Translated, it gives CASSRELDYEQYF.

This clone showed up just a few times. The CDR3 sequence is CAISDQAPSYGYTF. The CDR3 nucleotides read TGTGCCATCAGTGATCAAGCGCCTTCTTATGGCTACACCTTC. The chain employs TRBV10-3 and TRBJ1-2; D is ambiguous. The V and J ends lost 3 bases and 5 bases respectively, with 13 bases between them. The germline CDR1 and CDR2 sequences are ENHRY and SYGVKD. The CDR3 is 14 amino acids.

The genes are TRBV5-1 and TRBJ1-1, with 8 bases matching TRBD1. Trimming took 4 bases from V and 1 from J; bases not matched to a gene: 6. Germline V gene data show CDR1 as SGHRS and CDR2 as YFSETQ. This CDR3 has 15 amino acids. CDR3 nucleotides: TGCGCCAGCAGCCGAGGGGACAGGCCGAACACTGAAGCTTTCTTT. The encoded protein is CASSRGDRPNTEAFF. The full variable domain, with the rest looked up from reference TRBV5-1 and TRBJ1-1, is KAGVTQTPRYLIKTRGQQVTLSCSPISGHRSVSWYQQTPGQGLQFLFEYFSETQRNKGNFPGRFSGRQFSNSRSEMNVSTLELGDSALYLCASSRGDRPNTEAFFGQGTRLTVV.

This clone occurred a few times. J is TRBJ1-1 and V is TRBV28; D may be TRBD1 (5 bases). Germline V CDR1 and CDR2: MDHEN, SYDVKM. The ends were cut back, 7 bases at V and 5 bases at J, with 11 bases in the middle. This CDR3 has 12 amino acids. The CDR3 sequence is CASTLRGTEAFF. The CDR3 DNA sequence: TGTGCCAGCACCTTACGGGGGACTGAAGCTTTCTTT. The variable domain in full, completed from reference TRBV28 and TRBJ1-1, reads DVKVTQSSRYLVKRTGEKVFLECVQDMDHENMFWYRQDPGLGLRLIYFSYDVKMKEKGDIPEGYSVSREKKERFSLILESASTNQTSMYLCASTLRGTEAFFGQGTRLTVV.

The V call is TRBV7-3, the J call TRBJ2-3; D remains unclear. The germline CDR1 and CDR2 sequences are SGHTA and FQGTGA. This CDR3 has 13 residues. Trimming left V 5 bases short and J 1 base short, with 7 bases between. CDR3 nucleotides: TGTGCCAGCAGCCAGCCAGGCACAGATACGCAGTATTTT. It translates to CASSQPGTDTQYF.

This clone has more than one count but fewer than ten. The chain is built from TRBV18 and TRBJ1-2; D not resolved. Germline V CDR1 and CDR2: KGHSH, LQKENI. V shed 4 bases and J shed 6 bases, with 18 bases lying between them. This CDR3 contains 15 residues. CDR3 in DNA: TGTGCCAGCTCACAACCCAGCGGTCCTACCGATGGCTACACCTTC. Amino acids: CASSQPSGPTDGYTF.

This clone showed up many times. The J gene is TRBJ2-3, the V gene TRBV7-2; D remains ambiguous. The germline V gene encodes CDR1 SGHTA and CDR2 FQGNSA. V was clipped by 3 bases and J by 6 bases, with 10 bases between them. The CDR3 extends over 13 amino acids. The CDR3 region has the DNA TGTGCCAGCAGCTTCTCCGTGCAGGATACGCAGTATTTT. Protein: CASSFSVQDTQYF.

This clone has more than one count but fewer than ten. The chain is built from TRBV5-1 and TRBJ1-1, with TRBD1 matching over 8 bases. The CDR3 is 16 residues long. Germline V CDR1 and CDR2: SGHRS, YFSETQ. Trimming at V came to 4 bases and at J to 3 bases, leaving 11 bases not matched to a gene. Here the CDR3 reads CASSRGQGARDTEAFF. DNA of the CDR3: TGCGCCAGCAGCCGAGGGCAGGGGGCGAGGGACACTGAAGCTTTCTTT.

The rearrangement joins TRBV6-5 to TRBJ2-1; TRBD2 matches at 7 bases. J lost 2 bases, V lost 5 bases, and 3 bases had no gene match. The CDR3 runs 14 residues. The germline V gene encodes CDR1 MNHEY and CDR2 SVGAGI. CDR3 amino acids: CASSDLAAYNEQFF. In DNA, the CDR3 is TGTGCCAGCAGTGATCTAGCGGCCTACAATGAGCAGTTCTTC.

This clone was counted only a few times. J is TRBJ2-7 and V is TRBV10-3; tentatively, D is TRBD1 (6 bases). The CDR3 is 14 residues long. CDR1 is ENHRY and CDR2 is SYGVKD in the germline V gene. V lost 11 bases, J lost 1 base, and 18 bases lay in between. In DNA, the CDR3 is TGTGCCGCAAGAAAGACGGACAGTTCCTACGAGCAGTACTTC. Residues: CAARKTDSSYEQYF.

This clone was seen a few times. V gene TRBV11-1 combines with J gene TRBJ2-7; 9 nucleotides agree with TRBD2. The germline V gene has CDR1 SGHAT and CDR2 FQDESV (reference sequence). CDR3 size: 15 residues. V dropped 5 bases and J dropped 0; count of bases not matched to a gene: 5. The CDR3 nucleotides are TGTGCCAGCAGCGCGACTAGCGGATACTCCTACGAGCAGTACTTC. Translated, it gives CASSATSGYSYEQYF.

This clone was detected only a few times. The CDR3 protein is CASSEVQGNTGELFF. CDR3 sequence (DNA): TGTGCCAGCAGTGAGGTTCAGGGAAACACCGGGGAGCTGTTTTTT. The chain combines TRBV2 with TRBJ2-2, with D possibly TRBD1 on 5 matching bases. Germline CDR1 reads SNHLY; CDR2 reads FYNNEI. The CDR3 has 15 residues. Trimming removed 3 bases at V and 2 bases at J, with 10 bases between.

CDR3: CASSYSQGWTGELFF. The CDR3 coding sequence is TGCGCCAGCAGCTATTCACAGGGTTGGACCGGGGAGCTGTTTTTT. V is TRBV5-1 and J is TRBJ2-2, with D possibly being TRBD1 (6 bases). Between the trimmed V and J ends, which lost 3 bases and 5 bases, there was a span of 14 bases. This CDR3 spans 15 amino acids. Germline V gene lookup returns CDR1 SGHRS and CDR2 YFSETQ.